This T cell receptor beta chain came from a study of metastatic and nonmetastatic thyroid tumors. MiXCR re-clonotyped the PCR reads for TCRdb. The profile shows under 20,000 clones, around 17% of them singletons. The germline gives CDR1 MDHEN, CDR2 SYDVKM. With 2 bases removed from V and 5 bases from J, the gap between germline ends came to 9 bases. This CDR3 is built from 13 residues. None of the patients had undergone any treatment ahead of thyroid surgery. This clone was observed at least ten times. Material: blood. The sequence was collected from a male donor with papillary thyroid cancer or a benign thyroid nodule (not recorded which). Some clones in this sample may be carry-over from other donors' samples. This chain connects TRBV28 to TRBJ2-5; no clear D gene. The CDR3: CASSLRVHETQYF. The CDR3 coding sequence is TGTGCCAGCAGTTTACGGGTCCACGAGACCCAGTACTTC.